A single sample is the source of the 5 T cell receptor beta chains below, sequenced in a study of esophageal squamous cell carcinoma under preoperative chemotherapy. Noted time point: before preoperative PTX-NDP chemotherapy. One entry per CDR3 protein results from TCRdb running MiXCR on the PCR reads. Of approximately 16,000 distinct CDR3 sequences in the sample, just under 50% were seen once. Collection took place from a patient given preoperative chemotherapy. These receptors all stem from a human donor with esophageal squamous cell carcinoma. The donor label of this sample is uncertain.

This rearrangement joins TRBV11-3 to TRBJ2-3, with D perhaps matching TRBD1 (6 bases). Trimming shortened V by 5 bases and J by 10 bases, and 22 bases separated the two germline ends. CDR1 SGHNT and CDR2 YENEEA come from the germline V gene. The CDR3 is 15 amino acids. The CDR3 DNA follows: TGTGCCAGCAGCCTCCAGGGGACGAGGACCAATGCGCAGTATTTT. It specifies CASSLQGTRTNAQYF.

About this clonotype itself: The missing conserved phenylalanine or tryptophan at the end of this CDR3 makes a read error likely. The DNA is left out, because the CDR3 cannot be placed on it with certainty; the CDR3 is given as TCRdb lists it. The CDR3 loop is CASSFGGV. V and J are TRBV7-2 and TRBJ2-5; the table's D call of TRBD1 was not tested on the DNA. Germline values: CDR1 SGHTA, CDR2 FQGNSA. The CDR3 numbers 8 amino acids, ends counted.

The V and J genes are TRBV7-8 and TRBJ2-7, with 10 bases that match TRBD1. Germline V gene data show CDR1 as SGHVS and CDR2 as FQNEAQ. V lost 7 bases to trimming and J lost 2 bases; unmatched junction nucleotides: 8. This CDR3 spans 15 amino acids. The chain's CDR3 is CASTRGQGGPYEQYF. CDR3 bases: TGTGCCAGCACCAGAGGACAGGGGGGTCCCTACGAGCAGTACTTC.

The chain uses TRBV10-3 and TRBJ2-1; 11 bases fit TRBD2. This CDR3 has 16 residues. Losses at the gene ends were 3 bases for V and 7 bases for J; bases not matched to a gene: 8. CDR1 and CDR2 (germline): ENHRY, SYGVKD. The CDR3, as DNA: TGTGCCATCAGTGACCTACTAGCGGGAGCGAGTAATGAGCAGTTCTTC. Its protein is CAISDLLAGASNEQFF.

The chain is built from TRBV6-1 and TRBJ2-5, with a weak D call TRBD2 (5 bases). The end of the DNA fits TRBJ2-7 better, so the J call may be wrong. Germline CDR1 is MNHNS and CDR2 is SASEGT. This CDR3 is 12 amino acids long. The CDR3 DNA reads as TGTGCCAGCGGCCAGCGGTTCTACGAGCAGTACTTC. It codes for CASGQRFYEQYF.